This section outlines one T cell receptor beta chain sequence together with its context. The junction differs from germline at one of its ends, possibly a read error. In the authors' methods: The assay estimated nucleated cells by amplifying reference gene primers. Only in-frame clones appear in the TCRdb table, and some are missing; sequencing was by immunoSEQ multiplex PCR. The V and J calls and clone size are taken from that table; D and trimming were inferred from the DNA. The sample comprises 130,000 to 150,000 clones, just under 90% of which are singletons, and over 8.5% rests with the top ten. The sample comes from a study of blood T cell repertoires in COVID-19. Whole-study context: The United States, Italy and Spain supplied acute and convalescent COVID-19 samples. PBMCs, B-cell-depleted T cells, or T cells were the source of the cDNA or gDNA that made up the material.

Germline V gene sequence: CDR1 SQVTM, CDR2 ANQGSEA. The CDR3 runs to 15 residues. This receptor was obtained from a woman in her forties or fifties with active or convalescent COVID-19. The chain is built from TRBV29-1 and TRBJ1-3; TRBD1 agrees at 7 bases. The material sequenced was peripheral blood. CDR3: CSVEGTRDRGNTIYF. The CDR3 DNA follows: TGCAGCGTCGAAGGAACCCGGGACAGAGGAAACACCATATATTTT. Full variable domain (remainder filled in from reference TRBV29-1 and TRBJ1-3): SAVISQKPSRDICQRGTSLTIQCQVDSQVTMMFWYRQQPGQSLTLIATANQGSEATYESGFVIDKFPISRPNLTFSTLTVSNMSPEDSSIYLCSVEGTRDRGNTIYFGEGSWLTVV.